This TCR beta chain was profiled in a study of T cells in Graves' hyperthyroidism and ophthalmopathy (dated 2019 in TCRdb). About the study as a whole: Peripheral blood was collected at initial diagnosis, before any treatment. A discovery cohort of about a hundred patients, 43 with Graves' ophthalmopathy and roughly 59 with stable Graves' hyperthyroidism, was used to find distinguishing TCR V-J signatures. Prospective prediction of ophthalmopathy was tested in an independent validation cohort of approximately 18 hyperthyroidism patients and 17 patients who later progressed to ophthalmopathy. The 95 to 100 discovery patients were divided at random into training and test sets in a 7:3 ratio. In addition, the study compared T-cell repertoires in thyroid tissue and in blood from roughly six Graves' hyperthyroidism patients. After blood sampling, hyperthyroidism patients were treated with methimazole at a starting dose of 30 mg daily, and ophthalmopathy patients were treated with high-dose intravenous methylprednisolone. The paper describes TCR Vbeta CDR3 sequencing of some 130 peripheral blood samples, made up of under 50 ophthalmopathy patients, roughly 72 hyperthyroidism patients and some 17 progressor patients.

Graves' hyperthyroidism was defined as stable when no progression to ophthalmopathy occurred over 18 months of follow-up. Hyperthyroidism patients were newly diagnosed, with disease duration under 2 months, and aged 18 to 65 years. Exclusion was applied to patients with uncontrolled infections, other autoimmune diseases, pregnancy or lactation. Diagnoses were established on the basis of clinical symptoms, serum thyroxine and TRAb, thyroid ultrasound, and orbital computed tomography. PBMCs were separated from 7.5 to 10 ml of fresh peripheral blood using Ficoll-Paque density gradient centrifugation. Trizol reagent was used to extract total RNA, and RNA quality was then checked on an Agilent 2100 Bioanalyzer. The paper's findings and limits, for the study overall: Sample size was not statistically predetermined, and investigators were not blinded to group allocation. In validation, progression to ophthalmopathy was predicted by the model with 70.59% sensitivity and roughly 72% specificity, a median of around 6.5 months before onset. A model built on a 13 V-J signature distinguished ophthalmopathy from stable hyperthyroidism, reaching around 87% sensitivity and 81.08% specificity in cross-validation and 80%/75% in testing. Most expanded thyroid clonotypes (frequency above 0.001) were also detected in blood, a finding suggesting that blood repertoires may reflect thyroid immune responses.

The TCR beta CDR3 regions were amplified from the RNA transcripts. The first round of RT-PCR for the TCR CDR3 was performed with the HTBI primer set and the Qiagen OneStep RT-PCR kit. A second multiplex PCR round built the libraries, followed by size selection and purification. Libraries were sequenced paired-end with 100 bp reads on an Illumina HiSeq2000. The authors processed their data as follows. SOAPnuke was used to process the raw data, with reads discarded if the reads contained adapters or uncalled bases, had a mean Phred below 15, or lacked an exact constant-primer or identifier match. High-quality paired reads were merged using COPE v1.2.5, and each unique nucleotide sequence was defined as a clonotype. Clonotypes were aligned to IMGT TRBV, TRBD and TRBJ reference segments using MiTCR v1.1. Only V-J combinations with frequency above 0.0001, covering about 99% of repertoires, were analysed. The TCS score was defined as F50 (clonal expansion) divided by E x V (chaos), with BLOSUM62-based TCRdist calculated between CDR3 peptides within each V-J. Welch's t-statistics and random forest reduced roughly 540 V-J features to under 15, which were used in a naive Bayes classifier (R e1071). The raw public data were reprocessed by TCRdb itself: fastp quality trimming at Q25, MiXCR clonotype calling, in-frame beta chains only. Under each unique CDR3 protein, matching rows form one entry showing the most common genes and DNA. TCRdb assigned the V and J calls; the authors' analysis was not used. The sample includes fewer than 350,000 distinct CDR3 sequences, with under 25% observed a single time. The ten largest clonotypes hold 50% of the sample.

Concerning this clonotype: The antigen this receptor binds is unknown. The input lacks base qualities; no much larger clone sits a single base away.

The receptor was isolated from a woman between 45 and 65 years old with Graves' hyperthyroidism. The material sequenced was blood.

The DNA sequence reads TGTGCCAGCAGTCTGAGAAAGGGCCCCCCGTTCACAGATACGCAGTATTTT. This codes for CASSLRKGPPFTDTQYF. The chain was built from TRBV28 and TRBJ2-3; there is no confident call for the D gene. The CDR3 contains 17 residues, cysteine and phenylalanine counted. Left in the record is the CDR3 DNA by itself, 51 bases read in frame from the first base. In the germline V gene, CDR1 corresponds to MDHEN and CDR2 to SYDVKM. The germline ends are 20 bases apart after V is trimmed by 5 bases and J by 2 bases.